This is a list of T cell receptor beta chains from one sample in a study of regulatory T cells in long-lasting Graves disease. Using its own MiXCR run on the multiplex PCR reads, TCRdb lists one record per CDR3 protein. Of around 500,000 distinct CDR3 sequences listed, about 12% were seen once; the top ten hold approximately 9.6%. The sample also formed part of further work on T cells in Graves' hyperthyroidism and ophthalmopathy.

Specimen: peripheral blood mononuclear cells (PBMCs), collected at new diagnosis, from a patient treated with antithyroid drugs. The source of these receptors is a woman aged 25 to 39 with Graves disease. CDR3s include the opening cysteine and the closing phenylalanine or tryptophan. A D gene is named only where the DNA matches it firmly. Some rows mark clone size as missing; the rest say once, few, many or name a class of expanded clone.

CDR3 protein,CDR3 DNA,clone size,V gene,D gene,J gene,CDR3 length
CASSTTGDGQETQYF,TGTGCCAGCAGCACTACAGGGGATGGCCAAGAGACCCAGTACTTC,many,TRBV11-2,TRBD1,TRBJ2-5,15
CASSEGHSASSYNSPLHF,TGTGCCAGCAGTGAAGGACACTCTGCGAGCTCCTATAATTCACCCCTCCACTTT,many,TRBV6-2/TRBV6-3,NA,TRBJ1-6,18
CASSQDRALLDTQYF,TGCGCCAGCAGCCAAGATCGGGCCCTTTTAGATACGCAGTATTTT,many,TRBV4-3,NA,TRBJ2-3,15
CSARETFGDRRDYEQYF,TGCAGTGCTAGAGAGACCTTCGGGGACAGGAGAGACTACGAGCAGTACTTC,few,TRBV20-1,TRBD1,TRBJ2-7,17
CASGRGIGTEAFF,TGTGCCAGCGGCCGGGGGATTGGGACTGAAGCTTTCTTT,many,TRBV6-1,NA,TRBJ1-1,13
CSARDGGGSSYNEQFF,TGCAGTGCTAGAGACGGTGGGGGAAGCTCCTACAATGAGCAGTTCTTC,NA,TRBV20-1,NA,TRBJ2-1,16
CASAQRRETSYGYTF,TGTGCCAGCGCTCAACGGCGGGAAACAAGCTATGGCTACACCTTC,many,TRBV6-2/TRBV6-3,NA,TRBJ1-2,15
CATSRVRGHNQPQHF,TGTGCCACCAGCAGAGTAAGGGGTCACAATCAGCCCCAGCATTTT,few,TRBV15,NA,TRBJ1-5,15
CASSYPKPGLAGADTQYF,TGTGCCAGCAGTTATCCCAAGCCGGGACTAGCGGGAGCAGATACGCAGTATTTT,many,TRBV6-2/TRBV6-3,TRBD2,TRBJ2-3,18
CATSDSKETQYF,TGTGCCACCAGTGATTCAAAGGAGACCCAGTACTTC,many,TRBV24-1,NA,TRBJ2-5,12
CASRAGGTEAFF,TGTGCCAGCCGGGCAGGGGGCACTGAAGCTTTCTTT,many,TRBV28,TRBD1,TRBJ1-1,12
CAWSVGQGYGYTF,TGTGCCTGGAGTGTAGGGCAGGGCTATGGCTACACCTTC,many,TRBV30,NA,TRBJ1-2,13
CSARLLGGGDRGVGYEQYF,TGCAGTGCTAGACTCCTCGGAGGTGGGGACAGGGGAGTAGGGTACGAGCAGTACTTC,NA,TRBV20-1,TRBD1,TRBJ2-7,19
CASSLNGVYEQYF,TGCGCCAGCAGCTTGAACGGGGTATACGAGCAGTACTTC,many,TRBV5-1,NA,TRBJ2-7,13
CASTASGKVWKLFF,TGTGCCAGCACGGCCAGCGGGAAAGTATGGAAACTGTTTTTT,NA,TRBV6-1,NA,TRBJ1-4,14
CSAGSTEAFF,TGCAGTGCTGGATCTACTGAAGCTTTCTTT,NA,TRBV20-1,NA,TRBJ1-1,10
CSEQLAGVGEQFF,TGCAGTGAGCAACTAGCGGGAGTAGGTGAGCAGTTCTTC,many,TRBV20-1,TRBD2,TRBJ2-1,13
CASSRTYQPQHF,TGTGCCAGCAGTAGAACTTATCAGCCCCAGCATTTT,few,TRBV28,NA,TRBJ1-5,12
CASSRITGYDEQYF,TGCGCCAGCAGCCGAATAACAGGGTACGACGAGCAGTACTTC,NA,TRBV4-1,NA,TRBJ2-7,14
CATSREGLHQETQYF,TGTGCCACCAGCAGAGAGGGACTCCACCAAGAGACCCAGTACTTC,many,TRBV15,NA,TRBJ2-5,15
CASSLAQMNTEAFF,TGTGCCAGCAGCTTAGCGCAGATGAACACTGAAGCTTTCTTT,many,TRBV7-2,NA,TRBJ1-1,14
CASSFANTGELFF,TGTGCCAGCAGCTTTGCGAACACCGGGGAGCTGTTTTTT,many,TRBV7-6,NA,TRBJ2-2,13
CATSDSRTGMWGEQFF,TGTGCCACCAGTGATTCGAGGACAGGAATGTGGGGTGAGCAGTTCTTC,many,TRBV24-1,TRBD1,TRBJ2-1,16